The TCR beta chain described here comes from a study of CD8 T cells in Susac syndrome. With random hexamers, reverse transcription was performed on about 0.5 to 1 ug of RNA. TCRdb used MiXCR to reprocess the immunoSEQ multiplex PCR reads, holding one entry per CDR3 protein. The table records roughly 130,000 distinct CDR3 sequences, over 90% of them present only once. Study-level results: The study's TCR sequencing and HLA analysis drew on a certain number of individuals. That number was acknowledged as relatively small. Within total CD8+ repertoires, some 15 Susac-specific public clones were found, and within CD8+ TEMRA repertoires, roughly 5. The study found that Susac CD8+ clonal expansion peaked in TEMRA cells and active patients.

Trimming cost V 0 bases and J 6 bases, with 9 bases left between them. Germline CDR1 and CDR2: LNHNV and YYDKDF (reference sequence). There are 14 residues in the CDR3. Details on this clonotype: Antigen specificity is unknown.

The sequencing sample was made of CD8+ T cells from PBMCs. This clonotype originated in a human donor with Susac syndrome. The chain is built from TRBV15 and TRBJ2-1, with D uncertain. The CDR3 DNA reads as TGTGCCACCAGCAGAGATATGGACGGCAATGAGCAGTTCTTC. Translation gives CATSRDMDGNEQFF.